The 29 T cell receptor beta chains below all came from one sample that was sequenced in a study of radiotherapy plus CTLA-4 blockade in lung cancer. The repertoire was sequenced with immunoSEQ multiplex PCR; TCRdb's copy has only in-frame clones and lacks some. There are 80,000 to 95,000 clones in the sample; 80% to 85% occur only once, and roughly 0.8% lies in the top ten. The sample in question was peripheral blood, obtained from a patient treated with radiotherapy plus ipilimumab. The receptor source for this set is a human donor with non-small cell lung cancer who had stable disease on radiotherapy plus ipilimumab.

The chain has TRBV7-2 and TRBJ1-3; D uncertain. Trimming took off 5 bases at V and 4 bases at J, with 15 bases between the two ends. Germline lookup yields CDR1 SGHTA and CDR2 FQGNSA. The CDR3 is 15 residues long. Written as DNA, the CDR3 is TGTGCCAGCAGCCCCTCTTTCGTTCCAGGAAACACCATATATTTT. As protein: CASSPSFVPGNTIYF.

This clone was recorded once. This sequence joins TRBV29-1 and TRBJ2-3; TRBD1 agrees at 7 bases. The CDR3 spans 13 residues. J was trimmed by 0 bases and V by 6 bases; bases with no gene match: 3. The V gene's germline CDR1 is SQVTM and CDR2 ANQGSEA. The CDR3 DNA is TGCAGCGTGACAGGGATTAGCACAGATACGCAGTATTTT. Translating it yields CSVTGISTDTQYF.

The V gene is TRBV2, the J gene TRBJ2-1, with 15 bases identical to TRBD2. The junction had 5 bases not matched to a gene; V was cut back by 8 bases and J by 9 bases. Germline CDR1 is SNHLY and CDR2 is FYNNEI. This CDR3 region has 14 residues. The CDR3 nucleotides are TGTGCCAGCGGGGGACTAGCGGGGGGAGGTGAGCAGTTCTTC. Its protein is CASGGLAGGGEQFF.

The rearrangement joins TRBV2 to TRBJ2-7, with 14 bases lining up with TRBD2. The CDR3 contains 16 residues. V was pared by 6 bases and J by 1 base, with 5 bases of the junction left unmatched. The germline CDR1 and CDR2 sequences are SNHLY and FYNNEI. CDR3 DNA: TGTGCCAGCAGGACGGGACTAGCGGGAGTTTCCTACGAGCAGTACTTC. It codes for CASRTGLAGVSYEQYF.

CDR3 loop: CASSLVLNRGGGGYTF. The CDR3 DNA reads as TGTGCCAGCAGTTTAGTCTTGAACAGGGGGGGTGGTGGCTACACCTTC. The chain combines TRBV28 with TRBJ1-2; TRBD1 aligns across 8 bases. The CDR3 is made up of 16 amino acids. After removal of 2 bases from V and 7 bases from J, the junction contained 12 bases not matched to a gene. Looked up from germline, CDR1 is MDHEN and CDR2 is SYDVKM.

The rearrangement links TRBV6-4 to TRBJ2-1; 8 positions agree with TRBD1. This CDR3 spans 14 amino acids. The trim removed 4 bases at V and 7 bases at J, leaving 6 bases unmatched. Looked up from germline, CDR1 is MRHNA and CDR2 is SNTAGT. Written as DNA, the CDR3 is TGTGCCAGCAGTGTAGGACAGGGTCAAAATGAGCAGTTCTTC. Translating it yields CASSVGQGQNEQFF.

The genes are TRBV19 and TRBJ1-1; 7 bases are a match to TRBD1. The V gene end was trimmed by 1 base and the J gene end by 4 bases; junction bases not matched to a gene: 12. This CDR3 has 17 amino acids. CDR1 and CDR2 (germline): LNHDA, SQIVND (reference sequence). CDR3 sequence reads: CASSIGGWTGGSTEAFF. As DNA, the CDR3 is TGTGCCAGTAGTATAGGAGGGTGGACAGGAGGGAGCACTGAAGCTTTCTTT.

V gene TRBV9 combines with J gene TRBJ1-2; D unclear. The CDR3 spans 14 residues. CDR1 is SGDLS and CDR2 is YYNGEE in the germline V gene. With 4 bases removed from V and 2 bases from J, the gap between germline ends came to 12 bases. Here the CDR3 DNA reads TGTGCCAGCAGCTCCTCAGTCACCAACTATGGCTACACCTTC. Translation: CASSSSVTNYGYTF.

This CDR3 reads CASSLAQGNNQPQHF. The DNA of the CDR3 is TGTGCCAGCAGCTTAGCGCAGGGAAACAATCAGCCCCAGCATTTT. The chain is built from TRBV7-9 and TRBJ1-5; D might be TRBD1 (5 bases). Between the trimmed V and J ends, which lost 0 bases and 3 bases, there was a span of 9 bases. CDR1 and CDR2 (germline): SEHNR, FQNEAQ (reference sequence). This CDR3 has 15 amino acids.

The gene calls are TRBV6-5 and TRBJ1-6; D unclear. Germline CDR1 is MNHEY and CDR2 is SVGAGI. Trimming left V 5 bases short and J 9 bases short, with 11 bases between. The CDR3 has 13 residues. The CDR3 sequence: CASSEGAGSPLHF. The CDR3 DNA sequence: TGTGCCAGCAGTGAAGGTGCAGGTTCACCCCTCCACTTT.

The chain couples TRBV5-4 to TRBJ1-5, with D maybe TRBD1 (6 bases). Trimming left V 4 bases short and J 2 bases short, with 13 bases between. The V gene's germline CDR1 is SGHNT and CDR2 YYREEE (reference sequence). The CDR3 has 15 amino acids. The CDR3 DNA reads TGTGCCAGCAGCCCCGGGGGGGCAGGCAATCAGCCCCAGCATTTT. It yields the protein CASSPGGAGNQPQHF. The complete variable domain, with remaining parts taken from reference TRBV5-4 and TRBJ1-5, reads ETGVTQSPTHLIKTRGQQVTLRCSSQSGHNTVSWYQQALGQGPQFIFQYYREEENGRGNFPPRFSGLQFPNYSSELNVNALELDDSALYLCASSPGGAGNQPQHFGDGTRLSIL.

This chain connects TRBV30 to TRBJ2-3; tentatively, D is TRBD2 (7 bases). CDR3 length equals 14 residues. V dropped 2 bases and J dropped 7 bases, with 16 bases sitting between them. The germline gives CDR1 GTSNPN, CDR2 SVGIG (reference sequence). The CDR3 DNA reads as TGTGCCTGGAGTCCGGGGGGCCAGGTCCATACGCAGTATTTT. It encodes CAWSPGGQVHTQYF.

The chain combines TRBV9 with TRBJ2-2; 8 bases line up with TRBD1. V shed 1 base and J 5 bases; nucleotides not matched to a gene: 4. Germline V gives CDR1 SGDLS, CDR2 YYNGEE. The CDR3 loop spans 15 amino acids. CDR3 in amino acids: CASSVQGARTGELFF. CDR3 DNA sequence: TGTGCCAGCAGCGTACAGGGGGCAAGGACCGGGGAGCTGTTTTTT.

V gene TRBV21-1 combines with J gene TRBJ1-6. TRBV21-1 is a pseudogene segment. The CDR3 extends over 12 amino acids. CDR3 DNA sequence: TGTGCCAGCAGCAAAAGGAGGGCGCCCCTCCACTTT. Protein: CASSKRRAPLHF.

The rearrangement links TRBV9 to TRBJ1-2; possible D gene TRBD1, 5 bases. The germline V and J ends were trimmed by 0 bases and 5 bases, with 5 bases remaining between them. This CDR3 comprises 12 residues. Germline V CDR1 and CDR2: SGDLS, YYNGEE. The CDR3 protein is CASSVEGYGYTF. The CDR3, as DNA: TGTGCCAGCAGCGTAGAGGGGTATGGCTACACCTTC.

CDR3 nucleotides: TGCGCCAGCAGTCCGATCTACGGGGATGGCTACACCTTC. This sequence encodes CASSPIYGDGYTF. The chain uses TRBV10-2 and TRBJ1-2; D not certain. This CDR3 has 13 amino acids. Germline loops: CDR1 WSHSY, CDR2 SAAADI. Trimming removed 5 bases at V and 6 bases at J, with 13 bases between.

The chain joins TRBV19 to TRBJ1-5; TRBD1 matches 7 bases. Trimming at V came to 7 bases and at J to 3 bases, leaving 12 bases not matched to a gene. This CDR3 contains 16 residues. The germline CDR1 and CDR2 sequences are LNHDA and SQIVND (reference sequence). The chain's CDR3 is CASNPRQGGNNQPQHF. The CDR3 coding sequence is TGTGCCAGTAACCCTCGTCAGGGGGGCAACAATCAGCCCCAGCATTTT. The full variable domain, its missing parts supplied by reference TRBV19 and TRBJ1-5, is DGGITQSPKYLFRKEGQNVTLSCEQNLNHDAMYWYRQDPGQGLRLIYYSQIVNDFQKGDIAEGYSVSREKKESFPLTVTSAQKNPTAFYLCASNPRQGGNNQPQHFGDGTRLSIL.

The chain joins TRBV11-2 to TRBJ1-1; D remains unclear. CDR1 is SGHAT, CDR2 FQNNGV, per germline. There are 13 residues in the CDR3. Deletions cut 7 bases from V and 1 base from J, with 10 bases between. The CDR3 bases are TGTGCCAGCACCCAAAGGGCGAACACTGAAGCTTTCTTT. It specifies CASTQRANTEAFF.

The chain couples TRBV9 to TRBJ2-1; possibly TRBD2 for D (6 bases). V lost 3 bases and J lost 2, with 15 bases in between. Germline V gives CDR1 SGDLS, CDR2 YYNGEE. The CDR3 loop spans 16 amino acids. The chain's CDR3 is CASSARLATTYNEQFF. The CDR3 DNA sequence: TGTGCCAGCAGCGCCCGCCTAGCGACCACCTACAATGAGCAGTTCTTC.

The CDR3 DNA is TGTGCCAGCAGCTTGGCGGGCCGGTCACCCCTCCACTTT. It specifies CASSLAGRSPLHF. This sequence joins TRBV7-9 and TRBJ1-6; no definite D call. With 3 bases removed from V and 10 bases from J, the gap between germline ends came to 10 bases. The V gene's germline CDR1 is SEHNR and CDR2 FQNEAQ (reference sequence). This CDR3 region has 13 residues.

The rearrangement links TRBV4-1 to TRBJ1-5, with 9 bases aligning to TRBD1. Looked up from germline, CDR1 is MGHRA and CDR2 is YSYEKL. V shed 4 bases and J 0 bases; nucleotides not matched to a gene: 7. CDR3 length: 17 amino acids. This chain's CDR3 is CASSPHDRGDSNQPQHF. CDR3 nucleotides: TGCGCCAGCAGCCCACATGACAGGGGGGATAGCAATCAGCCCCAGCATTTT.

This chain joins TRBV7-6 and TRBJ1-5; D gene uncertain. The germline CDR1 and CDR2 sequences are SGHVS and FNYEAQ. Trimming left V 1 base short and J 4 bases short, with 11 bases between. There are 15 residues in the CDR3. CDR3 bases: TGTGCCAGCAGCTTAGAGGAGGCGTGGAATCAGCCCCAGCATTTT. Translation gives CASSLEEAWNQPQHF. Combining the CDR3 with reference TRBV7-6 and TRBJ1-5 gives the whole variable domain GAGVSQSPRYKVTKRGQDVALRCDPISGHVSLYWYRQALGQGPEFLTYFNYEAQQDKSGLPNDRFSAERPEGSISTLTIQRTEQRDSAMYRCASSLEEAWNQPQHFGDGTRLSIL.

The chain carries TRBV2 and TRBJ1-3; no firm D call. Germline assignment: CDR1 SNHLY and CDR2 FYNNEI. This CDR3 region has 15 residues. The germline V and J ends were trimmed by 6 bases and 0 bases, with 12 bases remaining between them. This chain's CDR3 is CASSADGNSGNTIYF. CDR3 bases: TGTGCCAGCAGCGCGGACGGAAACTCTGGAAACACCATATATTTT.

The chain has TRBV2 and TRBJ1-5; D uncertain. The CDR3 covers 13 residues. The germline V gene encodes CDR1 SNHLY and CDR2 FYNNEI. The ends were cut back, 7 bases at V and 2 bases at J, with 9 bases in the middle. The CDR3 nucleotides read TGTGCCAGCAACGCCGAGGGCAATCAGCCCCAGCATTTT. Encoded protein: CASNAEGNQPQHF. Complete variable domain (other parts from reference TRBV2 and TRBJ1-5): EPEVTQTPSHQVTQMGQEVILRCVPISNHLYFYWYRQILGQKVEFLVSFYNNEISEKSEIFDDQFSVERPDGSNFTLKIRSTKLEDSAMYFCASNAEGNQPQHFGDGTRLSIL.

The chain uses TRBV19 and TRBJ1-1; tentatively, D is TRBD1 (6 bases). Germline V gene data show CDR1 as LNHDA and CDR2 as SQIVND (reference sequence). Trimming cost V 4 bases and J 4 bases, with 19 bases left between them. This CDR3 comprises 16 residues. The CDR3 loop is CASSRRPGALGTEAFF. The CDR3 nucleotides are TGTGCCAGTAGTAGACGACCAGGGGCCCTGGGCACTGAAGCTTTCTTT.

The chain links TRBV6-1 to TRBJ1-5; possible D gene TRBD1, 5 bases. CDR3 size: 11 residues. Trimming shortened V by 11 bases and J by 7 bases, and 12 bases separated the two germline ends. CDR1 is MNHNS, CDR2 SASEGT, per germline. CDR3 in DNA: TGTGCCGTAGGGACGGGACAGCCCCAGCATTTT. Translation gives CAVGTGQPQHF.

V gene TRBV30 combines with J gene TRBJ1-3; D is unresolved. V lost 8 bases and J lost 0, with 11 bases in between. CDR3 size: 13 residues. Germline V gives CDR1 GTSNPN, CDR2 SVGIG (reference sequence). CDR3 DNA sequence: TGTGCCCGCATGGTAAACTCTGGAAACACCATATATTTT. Protein: CARMVNSGNTIYF.

The chain couples TRBV9 to TRBJ1-1, with 7 nucleotides matching TRBD1. V shed 4 bases and J 0 bases; nucleotides not matched to a gene: 3. Germline V CDR1 and CDR2: SGDLS, YYNGEE. The CDR3 length is 14 residues. The chain's CDR3 is CASSRQGLNTEAFF. CDR3 in DNA: TGTGCCAGCAGCCGACAGGGTCTGAACACTGAAGCTTTCTTT. Looking up the rest from reference TRBV9 and TRBJ1-1 gives the full variable domain: DSGVTQTPKHLITATGQRVTLRCSPRSGDLSVYWYQQSLDQGLQFLIQYYNGEERAKGNILERFSAQQFPDLHSELNLSSLELGDSALYFCASSRQGLNTEAFFGQGTRLTVV.

V gene TRBV7-9 combines with J gene TRBJ2-6; TRBD1 is a possible D gene (6 bases). V was shortened by 5 bases and J by 1 base, with 12 bases between the two germline ends. CDR1 is SEHNR and CDR2 is FQNEAQ in the germline V gene (reference sequence). This CDR3 is built from 16 residues. The CDR3 nucleotides read TGTGCCAGCAGCCGGACAGCACATTCTGGGGCCAACGTCCTGACTTTC. Its protein is CASSRTAHSGANVLTF. The full variable domain, completed using reference TRBV7-9 and TRBJ2-6, is DTGVSQNPRHKITKRGQNVTFRCDPISEHNRLYWYRQTLGQGPEFLTYFQNEAQLEKSRLLSDRFSAERPKGSFSTLEIQRTEQGDSAMYLCASSRTAHSGANVLTFGAGSRLTVL.